This TCR beta chain was recovered during a study of blood T cell repertoires in COVID-19. Germline CDR1 is MNHEY and CDR2 is SMNVEV (reference sequence). CDR3 length: 15 amino acids. V trimming: 3 bases; J trimming: 10 bases; junction bases outside the gene matches: 8. The method was immunoSEQ multiplex PCR; TCRdb's version includes in-frame clones alone and lacks a portion of them. The sample contains approximately 240,000 clones, less than 85% of which appear only once. This sequence originates from an elderly woman with active or convalescent COVID-19. The sequenced sample consisted of peripheral blood. The rearrangement links TRBV27 to TRBJ2-1, with TRBD2 identical over 11 bases. The CDR3 DNA sequence: TGTGCCAGCAGTTTTTTGCCCCTAGCGGGAGGAGAGCAGTTCTTC. It is translated as CASSFLPLAGGEQFF.